The 30 T cell receptor beta chains given below trace back to one sample, sequenced in a study of blood T cells in healthy people across ages. It was with a sample-barcoded 5' primer and a J-beta primer mix that a second PCR of about 6 to 11 cycles was run. TCRdb itself ran the 5' RACE reads through MiXCR, one entry per CDR3 protein. The sample contains nearly 800,000 distinct CDR3 sequences, around 25% of which appear only once. Separately, the same data were catalogued under a study of T cells of mothers and their children.

The sample was blood. The receptor source for this set is a boy aged 5-17 years in good health.

This clonotype was counted only a few times. The rearrangement joins TRBV12-3 or TRBV12-4 to TRBJ1-1; D gene uncertain. The CDR3 is 13 amino acids. V lost 3 bases to trimming and J lost 7 bases, with 12 bases between them. The CDR3 bases are TGTGCCAGCAGTTTCACCCCCGGCCTTGAAGCTTTCTTT. Its translation is CASSFTPGLEAFF.

This clonotype came up a few times. J is TRBJ1-4 and V is TRBV14; D uncertain. Per germline, CDR1 SGHDN and CDR2 FVKESK. V lost 0 bases and J 0 bases, leaving 11 bases between the germline ends. The CDR3 runs to 17 residues. CDR3 sequence (DNA): TGTGCCAGCAGCCAAGATCGCCGCGGTCCAACTAATGAAAAACTGTTTTTT. Translating it yields CASSQDRRGPTNEKLFF. Together with reference TRBV14 and TRBJ1-4, the CDR3 gives the full variable domain: EAGVTQFPSHSVIEKGQTVTLRCDPISGHDNLYWYRRVMGKEIKFLLHFVKESKQDESGMPNNRFLAERTGGTYSTLKVQPAELEDSGVYFCASSQDRRGPTNEKLFFGSGTQLSVL.

A few counts support this clonotype. V is TRBV29-1 and J is TRBJ2-5, with 8 nucleotides matching TRBD2. The J call may be incorrect, as the DNA end agrees better with TRBJ2-7. The CDR3 is made up of 13 amino acids. Germline CDR1 reads SQVTM; CDR2 reads ANQGSEA. CDR3 in DNA: TGCAGCGTTGAGGCGGGAGGTGGCCGCGAGCAGTACTTC. Translating it yields CSVEAGGGREQYF.

This clonotype was seen a few times. This chain links TRBV5-1 with TRBJ2-7, with TRBD1 matching 8 bases. Germline values: CDR1 SGHRS, CDR2 YFSETQ. The CDR3 has 14 amino acids. Trimming cost V 5 bases and J 0 bases; bases outside gene matches: 4. This CDR3 is CASRTGTGSYEQYF. CDR3 DNA: TGCGCCAGCAGGACCGGGACAGGCTCCTACGAGCAGTACTTC.

This chain connects TRBV28 to TRBJ2-5; D is perhaps TRBD1 (6 bases). CDR1 is MDHEN and CDR2 is SYDVKM in the germline V gene. The CDR3 has 13 residues. V lost 8 bases to trimming and J lost 1 base, with 11 bases between them. The CDR3 here is CASENRVQETQYF. For the CDR3, the DNA is TGTGCCAGCGAGAACAGGGTCCAAGAGACCCAGTACTTC.

The chain uses TRBV28 and TRBJ1-5; 10 bases map to TRBD1. CDR1 and CDR2 (germline): MDHEN, SYDVKM. Losses at the gene ends were 6 bases for V and 9 bases for J; bases not matched to a gene: 8. This CDR3 is 14 amino acids long. The CDR3 loop is CASSPPGQGRPQHF. CDR3 in DNA: TGTGCCAGCAGCCCTCCGGGACAGGGGAGGCCCCAGCATTTT.

This clonotype has just a few counts. The rearrangement links TRBV6-2 or TRBV6-3 to TRBJ1-1; D remains ambiguous. CDR1 and CDR2 (germline): MNHEY, SVGEGT. The V end was cut by 8 bases, the J end by 8 bases, with 15 bases between. This CDR3 has 12 residues. The CDR3 is CASVGQEPEAFF. The CDR3 DNA follows: TGTGCCAGCGTAGGGCAGGAGCCCGAAGCTTTCTTT.

The chain is built from TRBV4-3 and TRBJ1-2; 8 bases map to TRBD1. This CDR3 comprises 15 residues. Germline-derived CDR1 and CDR2 are LGHNA and YSLEER. Trimming took 0 bases from V and 5 from J; bases not matched to a gene: 5. CDR3 residues: CASSQDRQGAYGYTF. In DNA, the CDR3 is TGCGCCAGCAGCCAAGATCGGCAGGGGGCATATGGCTACACCTTC.

This chain uses TRBV6-2 or TRBV6-3 with TRBJ2-7; 8 positions agree with TRBD1. The CDR3 contains 14 residues. Germline-derived CDR1 and CDR2 are MNHEY and SVGEGT. Trimming cost V 4 bases and J 5 bases; bases outside gene matches: 7. The CDR3 coding sequence is TGTGCCAGCAGTTTCCTACAGGGGGAGGACGAGCAGTACTTC. Amino acid sequence: CASSFLQGEDEQYF.

V gene TRBV10-3 combines with J gene TRBJ2-1; 11 positions agree with TRBD2. With V trimmed by 6 bases and J by 9 bases, 7 bases remained unmatched. CDR3 length equals 14 residues. Germline V lookup: CDR1 ENHRY, CDR2 SYGVKD. The CDR3 is CAIREASGRSEQFF. The CDR3 region has the DNA TGTGCCATCAGAGAGGCTAGCGGGAGGTCTGAGCAGTTCTTC.

This clonotype has just a few counts. The V and J genes are TRBV7-2 and TRBJ2-5; tentatively, D is TRBD2 (5 bases). The germline V gene encodes CDR1 SGHTA and CDR2 FQGNSA. V was trimmed by 5 bases and J by 6 bases, leaving 22 bases between them. The CDR3 spans 16 residues. CDR3 coding DNA: TGTGCCAGCAGCCACAGAGGAGAACTAGTGAAGCAGACCCAGTACTTC. Its translation is CASSHRGELVKQTQYF.

This clonotype was observed a handful of times. This chain links TRBV11-2 with TRBJ2-5; 9 nucleotides agree with TRBD1. The ends lost 7 bases at V and 5 bases at J; junction bases unmatched: 8. Per germline, CDR1 SGHAT and CDR2 FQNNGV. The length of the CDR3 is 14 residues. This CDR3 is CASKVTGGEETQYF. In DNA, the CDR3 is TGTGCCAGCAAAGTGACAGGGGGGGAGGAGACCCAGTACTTC.

This clonotype has a handful of counts. This rearrangement joins TRBV7-2 to TRBJ1-5, with D tentatively TRBD1 (5 bases). The ends were cut back, 6 bases at V and 0 bases at J, with 9 bases in the middle. CDR1 and CDR2 (germline): SGHTA, FQGNSA. CDR3 length equals 14 residues. The CDR3 loop is CASRPGNSNQPQHF. The DNA of the CDR3 is TGTGCCAGCAGGCCAGGGAATAGCAATCAGCCCCAGCATTTT. The full variable domain, with the rest looked up from reference TRBV7-2 and TRBJ1-5, is GAGVSQSPSNKVTEKGKDVELRCDPISGHTALYWYRQSLGQGLEFLIYFQGNSAPDKSGLPSDRFSAERTGGSVSTLTIQRTQQEDSAVYLCASRPGNSNQPQHFGDGTRLSIL.

This clonotype was seen only a few times. This chain uses TRBV7-2 with TRBJ2-1; D may match TRBD1 or TRBD2 (5 bases each). With the DNA end fitting TRBJ2-7 better, the J assignment may be wrong. Per germline, CDR1 SGHTA and CDR2 FQGNSA. The CDR3 has 15 amino acids. The CDR3: CASSSNEGYSYEQYF. CDR3 DNA: TGTGCCAGCAGCTCTAACGAGGGGTATTCCTACGAGCAGTACTTC.

This clonotype appeared many times. The chain combines TRBV5-6 with TRBJ2-5, with unresolved D. CDR1 and CDR2 from the germline V gene are SGHDT and YYEEEE. With 3 bases removed from V and 5 bases from J, the gap between germline ends came to 11 bases. The CDR3 length is 13 residues. CDR3 DNA: TGTGCCAGCAGCTCGGGCCCTGAGGAGACCCAGTACTTC. Its protein is CASSSGPEETQYF.

This clonotype was observed a handful of times. The chain couples TRBV29-1 to TRBJ2-5, with 9 nucleotides matching TRBD1. The DNA matches TRBJ2-7 better at its end, which makes the J call doubtful. This CDR3 is built from 13 residues. Germline V lookup: CDR1 SQVTM, CDR2 ANQGSEA. The CDR3 region is CSVETGGDYEQYF. For the CDR3, the DNA is TGCAGCGTTGAGACAGGGGGAGACTACGAGCAGTACTTC.

This clonotype was seen more than once but under ten times. The rearrangement links TRBV20-1 to TRBJ2-2; 16 bases map to TRBD2. CDR3 size: 16 residues. With 3 bases clipped from V and 4 bases from J, the junction kept 2 bases outside the gene matches. Germline V gene data show CDR1 as DFQATT and CDR2 as SNEGSKA (reference sequence). The CDR3 loop reads CSARGTSGGATGELFF. CDR3 coding DNA: TGCAGTGCTAGGGGGACTAGCGGGGGGGCCACCGGGGAGCTGTTTTTT.

This clonotype was counted a few times. The chain employs TRBV5-6 and TRBJ2-1; TRBD1 matches 9 bases. TRBJ2-5 explains the end of the DNA better; the J call may be wrong. Germline V gene lookup returns CDR1 SGHDT and CDR2 YYEEEE. This CDR3 has 14 residues. The DNA of the CDR3 is TGTGCCAGACACAGGGGGCCTTCCAAAGAGACCCAGTACTTC. Protein product: CARHRGPSKETQYF.

The chain links TRBV29-1 to TRBJ1-1; weak D call: TRBD1 (6 bases). Germline CDR1 SQVTM, CDR2 ANQGSEA. V was clipped by 7 bases and J by 3 bases, with 30 bases between them. The CDR3 has 18 amino acids. The CDR3 region has the DNA TGCAGCGCCTCAATCAGACCGGGACAAGGGCCCCGGGACACTGAAGCTTTCTTT. It encodes CSASIRPGQGPRDTEAFF.

This clonotype was picked up a small number of times. This rearrangement joins TRBV4-2 to TRBJ1-5; 8 positions match TRBD1. Germline V gives CDR1 LGHNA, CDR2 YNFKEQ. The CDR3 length is 15 residues. The J segment lost 5 bases and the V segment lost 1 base, leaving 4 bases of the junction unmatched. The CDR3 is CASSQVGTGDQPQHF. DNA for the CDR3: TGTGCCAGCAGCCAAGTGGGGACAGGAGATCAGCCCCAGCATTTT.

This clonotype showed up just a few times. The chain is built from TRBV21-1 and TRBJ2-1; the table calls TRBD1, which could not be checked here. TRBV21-1 is tagged as a pseudogene. The length of the CDR3 is 16 residues. CDR3 in amino acids: CASSPPVDRAYNEQFF. In DNA form, the CDR3 reads TGTGCCAGCAGTCCCCCGGTGGACAGGGCGTACAATGAGCAGTTCTTC.

The V call is TRBV7-2, the J call TRBJ2-5; no firm D call. Germline V CDR1 and CDR2: SGHTA, FQGNSA. CDR3 size: 15 residues. V lost 3 bases, J lost 4 bases, and 15 bases lay in between. This chain's CDR3 is CASSFGPRTPETQYF. The CDR3 bases are TGTGCCAGCAGCTTCGGTCCGAGAACCCCAGAGACCCAGTACTTC.

The sample holds a few counts of this clonotype. The chain couples TRBV28 to TRBJ2-7; 9 bases match TRBD1. J was trimmed by 1 base and V by 6 bases; bases with no gene match: 7. The CDR3 sequence is 15 residues long. The germline V gene has CDR1 MDHEN and CDR2 SYDVKM. The CDR3 protein is CASRAHRGQSYEQYF. The CDR3, as DNA: TGTGCCAGCAGAGCCCACAGGGGGCAGTCCTACGAGCAGTACTTC.

The CDR3: CATSDSSGPAETQYF. DNA for the CDR3: TGTGCCACCAGTGATTCTTCCGGCCCTGCGGAGACCCAGTACTTC. V gene TRBV24-1 combines with J gene TRBJ2-7, with D unclear. The assigned J gene may be wrong: the sequence end matches TRBJ2-5 better. CDR1 and CDR2 (germline): KGHDR, SFDVKD. The CDR3 runs to 15 residues.

To note about this clonotype: The final CDR3 position lacks the conserved phenylalanine or tryptophan, pointing to a likely read error. Because the CDR3's place on the DNA is in doubt, the DNA is left out and the CDR3 is given as listed by TCRdb. V is TRBV6-5 and J is TRBJ2-5; TRBD1 was called by the table and not checked on the DNA. Inclusive of both ends, the CDR3 amounts to 12 amino acids. Germline CDR1 MNHEY, CDR2 SVGAGI. The CDR3 loop is CASKETGGLGYV.

This clonotype has a handful of counts. DNA of the CDR3: TGTGCCACCAGCGCCGGAACTAGCGGGAGTTTCACAGATACGCAGTATTTT. This translates into CATSAGTSGSFTDTQYF. The chain uses TRBV15 and TRBJ2-3; TRBD2 matches at 11 bases. CDR1 LNHNV and CDR2 YYDKDF come from the germline V gene (reference sequence). V dropped 5 bases and J dropped 2; count of bases not matched to a gene: 9. The CDR3 consists of 17 residues. Drawing the rest from reference TRBV15 and TRBJ2-3, the complete variable domain is DAMVIQNPRYQVTQFGKPVTLSCSQTLNHNVMYWYQQKSSQAPKLLFHYYDKDFNNEADTPDNFQSRRPNTSFCFLDIRSPGLGDTAMYLCATSAGTSGSFTDTQYFGPGTRLTVL.

This clonotype has a handful of counts. The rearrangement uses TRBV7-9 and TRBJ2-5, with 8 positions matching TRBD2. The V and J ends lost 6 bases and 2 bases, in that order; junction bases with no gene match: 5. CDR1 and CDR2 (germline): SEHNR, FQNEAQ (reference sequence). The CDR3 is 14 amino acids. The CDR3 spells CASRTSALQETQYF. In DNA form, the CDR3 reads TGTGCCAGCAGGACTAGCGCCCTTCAAGAGACCCAGTACTTC.

This clonotype was counted between two and nine times. The chain combines TRBV6-2 or TRBV6-3 with TRBJ2-7; the D is unclear. V was trimmed by 0 bases and J by 2 bases, leaving 8 bases between them. Germline CDR1 is MNHEY and CDR2 is SVGEGT. The CDR3 covers 14 residues. DNA of the CDR3: TGTGCCAGCAGTTACTCGACTGGTACCTACGAGCAGTACTTC. It codes for CASSYSTGTYEQYF.

This clonotype showed up just a few times. The V gene is TRBV29-1, the J gene TRBJ1-2; 7 bases are shared with TRBD1. V shed 4 bases and J 4 bases; nucleotides not matched to a gene: 3. CDR1 is SQVTM and CDR2 is ANQGSEA in the germline V gene. This CDR3 contains 12 residues. The CDR3 protein is CSVVEGAYGYTF. DNA for the CDR3: TGCAGCGTTGTTGAGGGGGCCTATGGCTACACCTTC.

This chain links TRBV10-3 with TRBJ2-3; 7 nucleotides match TRBD2. The CDR3 runs 17 residues. V dropped 2 bases and J dropped 0; count of bases not matched to a gene: 8. CDR1 ENHRY and CDR2 SYGVKD come from the germline V gene. In DNA, the CDR3 is TGTGCCATCAGTGAGACTAGCGCCATATCTAGCACAGATACGCAGTATTTT. It is translated as CAISETSAISSTDTQYF.